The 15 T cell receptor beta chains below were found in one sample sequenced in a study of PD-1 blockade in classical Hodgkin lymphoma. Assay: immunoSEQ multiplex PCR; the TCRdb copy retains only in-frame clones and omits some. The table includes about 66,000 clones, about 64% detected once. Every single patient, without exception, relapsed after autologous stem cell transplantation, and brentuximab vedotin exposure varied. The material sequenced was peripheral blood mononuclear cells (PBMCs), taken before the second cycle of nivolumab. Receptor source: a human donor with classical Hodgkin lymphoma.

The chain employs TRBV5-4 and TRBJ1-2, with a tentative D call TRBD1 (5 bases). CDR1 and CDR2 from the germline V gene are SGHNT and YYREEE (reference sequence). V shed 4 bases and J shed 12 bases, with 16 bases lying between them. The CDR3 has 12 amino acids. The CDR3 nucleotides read TGTGCCAGCAGCCCCCAGGGCGGGCTTGACACCTTC. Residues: CASSPQGGLDTF.

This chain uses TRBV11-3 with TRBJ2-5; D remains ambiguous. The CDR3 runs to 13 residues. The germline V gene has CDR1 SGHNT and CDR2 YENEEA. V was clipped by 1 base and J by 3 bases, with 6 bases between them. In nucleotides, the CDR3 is TGTGCCAGCAGCTTAGTTTGGGAAGAGACCCAGTACTTC. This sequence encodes CASSLVWEETQYF.

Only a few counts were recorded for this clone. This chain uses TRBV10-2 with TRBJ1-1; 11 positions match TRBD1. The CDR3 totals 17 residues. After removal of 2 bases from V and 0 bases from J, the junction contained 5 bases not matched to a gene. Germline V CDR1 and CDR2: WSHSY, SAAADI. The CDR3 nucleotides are TGCGCCAGCAGTGAGGGGACAGGGGGGGTCATGAACACTGAAGCTTTCTTT. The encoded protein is CASSEGTGGVMNTEAFF.

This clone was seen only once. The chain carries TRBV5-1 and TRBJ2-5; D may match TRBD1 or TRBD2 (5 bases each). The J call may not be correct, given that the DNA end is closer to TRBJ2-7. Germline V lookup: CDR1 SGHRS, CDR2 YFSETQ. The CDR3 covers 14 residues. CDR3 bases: TGCGCCAGCAGCCCTGGGGGTAACTCCTACGAGCAGTACTTC. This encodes CASSPGGNSYEQYF.

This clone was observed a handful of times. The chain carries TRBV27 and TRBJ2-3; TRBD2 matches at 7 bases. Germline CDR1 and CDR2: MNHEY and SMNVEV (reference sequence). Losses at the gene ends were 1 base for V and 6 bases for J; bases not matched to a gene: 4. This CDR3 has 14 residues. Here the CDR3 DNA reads TGTGCCAGCAGTTTATGGCAGGGAGGGGATACGCAGTATTTT. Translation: CASSLWQGGDTQYF.

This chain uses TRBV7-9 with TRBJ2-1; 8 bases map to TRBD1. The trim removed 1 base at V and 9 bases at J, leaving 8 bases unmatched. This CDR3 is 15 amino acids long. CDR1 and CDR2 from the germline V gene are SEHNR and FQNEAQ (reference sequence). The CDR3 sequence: CASSLEGRGLGEQFF. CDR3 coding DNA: TGTGCCAGCAGCTTAGAAGGCAGGGGGCTTGGTGAGCAGTTCTTC.

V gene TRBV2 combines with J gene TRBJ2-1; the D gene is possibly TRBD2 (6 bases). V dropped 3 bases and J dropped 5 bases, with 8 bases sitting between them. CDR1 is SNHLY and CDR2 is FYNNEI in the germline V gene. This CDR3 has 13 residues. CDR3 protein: CASSERGHNEQFF. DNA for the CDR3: TGTGCCAGCAGTGAGCGGGGACACAATGAGCAGTTCTTC.

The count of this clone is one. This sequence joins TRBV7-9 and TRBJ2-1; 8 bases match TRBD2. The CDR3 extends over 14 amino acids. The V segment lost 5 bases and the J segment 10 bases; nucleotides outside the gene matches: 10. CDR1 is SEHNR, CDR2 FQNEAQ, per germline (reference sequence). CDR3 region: CASSPRGGVEEQFF. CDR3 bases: TGTGCCAGCAGCCCCCGGGGGGGGGTTGAGGAGCAGTTCTTC.

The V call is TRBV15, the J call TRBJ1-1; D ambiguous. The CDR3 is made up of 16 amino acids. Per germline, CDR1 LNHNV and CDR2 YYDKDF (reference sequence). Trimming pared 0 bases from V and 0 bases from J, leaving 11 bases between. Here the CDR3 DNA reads TGTGCCACCAGCAGAGATTTCGGCAGGCTGAACACTGAAGCTTTCTTT. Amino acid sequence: CATSRDFGRLNTEAFF.

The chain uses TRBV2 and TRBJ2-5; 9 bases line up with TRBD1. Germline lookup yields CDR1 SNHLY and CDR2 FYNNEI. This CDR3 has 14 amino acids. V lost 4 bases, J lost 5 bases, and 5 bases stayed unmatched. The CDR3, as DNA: TGTGCCAGCAGTGGAGACAGGGGGTATGAGACCCAGTACTTC. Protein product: CASSGDRGYETQYF.

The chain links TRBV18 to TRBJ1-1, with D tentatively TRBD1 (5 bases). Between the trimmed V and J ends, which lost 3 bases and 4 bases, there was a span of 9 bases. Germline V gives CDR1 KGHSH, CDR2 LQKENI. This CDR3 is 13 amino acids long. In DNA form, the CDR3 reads TGTGCCAGCTCACCCCTGGGGCTCACTGAAGCTTTCTTT. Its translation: CASSPLGLTEAFF.

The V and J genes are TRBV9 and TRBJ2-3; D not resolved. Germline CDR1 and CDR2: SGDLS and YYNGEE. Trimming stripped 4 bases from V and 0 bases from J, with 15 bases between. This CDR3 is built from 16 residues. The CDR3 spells CASSSPRGTSTDTQYF. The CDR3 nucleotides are TGTGCCAGCAGCTCCCCCAGAGGAACTAGCACAGATACGCAGTATTTT.

The DNA of the CDR3 is TGCAGCGTTGACCCCCGGGGCAGCGGCGAGCAGTACTTC. Protein: CSVDPRGSGEQYF. The V and J genes are TRBV29-1 and TRBJ2-7; the D call may be TRBD1 or TRBD2 (5 bases each). V shed 3 bases and J shed 6 bases, with 15 bases lying between them. CDR1 and CDR2 from the germline V gene are SQVTM and ANQGSEA. The CDR3 totals 13 residues.

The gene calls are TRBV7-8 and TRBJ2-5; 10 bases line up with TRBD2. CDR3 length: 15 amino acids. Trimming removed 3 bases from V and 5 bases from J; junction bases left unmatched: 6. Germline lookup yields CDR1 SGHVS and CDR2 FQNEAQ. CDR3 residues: CASSFTAGGPETQYF. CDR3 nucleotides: TGTGCCAGCAGCTTCACAGCGGGAGGGCCGGAGACCCAGTACTTC.

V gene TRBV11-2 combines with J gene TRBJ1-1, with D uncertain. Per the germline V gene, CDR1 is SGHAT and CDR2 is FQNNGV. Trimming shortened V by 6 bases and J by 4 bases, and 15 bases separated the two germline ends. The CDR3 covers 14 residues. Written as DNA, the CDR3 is TGTGCCAGCAGTTCCGCACAGAGTGTCACTGAAGCTTTCTTT. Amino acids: CASSSAQSVTEAFF.